These 10 T cell receptor beta chains share one sample of origin, sequenced in a study of T-cell memory formation after mild COVID-19. In TCRdb, the 5' RACE reads were re-called with MiXCR into one record per CDR3 protein. The sample contains approximately 260,000 distinct CDR3 sequences, approximately 18% of which appear only once. The sample was PBMCs or a T cell subset sorted from them (not recorded which). The receptor source for this set is a man between 18 and 35 years old who had mild COVID-19 (a few samples of this study predate the infection). Cell type and time point are not known.

The rearrangement uses TRBV7-2 and TRBJ1-5; possibly TRBD1 for D (5 bases). The CDR3 is made up of 15 amino acids. Germline V gene lookup returns CDR1 SGHTA and CDR2 FQGNSA. Trimming pared 3 bases from V and 0 bases from J, leaving 9 bases between. CDR3 protein: CASSFWQGSNQPQHF. CDR3 DNA sequence: TGTGCCAGCAGCTTCTGGCAGGGTAGCAATCAGCCCCAGCATTTT. Full variable domain (remainder filled in from reference TRBV7-2 and TRBJ1-5): GAGVSQSPSNKVTEKGKDVELRCDPISGHTALYWYRQSLGQGLEFLIYFQGNSAPDKSGLPSDRFSAERTGGSVSTLTIQRTQQEDSAVYLCASSFWQGSNQPQHFGDGTRLSIL.

This sequence joins TRBV10-2 and TRBJ2-1; 12 nucleotides align to TRBD1. CDR1 WSHSY and CDR2 SAAADI come from the germline V gene. The ends lost 7 bases at V and 5 bases at J; junction bases unmatched: 6. This CDR3 has 15 residues. This CDR3 is CASNPGQGAHNEQFF. The CDR3 bases are TGCGCCAGCAACCCGGGACAGGGGGCACACAATGAGCAGTTCTTC.

This clonotype was recorded many times. The chain recombines TRBV7-2 with TRBJ2-3, with 8 bases matching TRBD1. Germline V gives CDR1 SGHTA, CDR2 FQGNSA. The CDR3 consists of 15 residues. The trim removed 4 bases at V and 3 bases at J, leaving 6 bases unmatched. CDR3 region: CASSSRTGRTDTQYF. The CDR3 DNA reads as TGTGCCAGCAGCTCACGGACAGGGAGGACAGATACGCAGTATTTT.

This clonotype was recorded many times. The chain employs TRBV5-1 and TRBJ2-3; D unresolved. V was pared by 2 bases and J by 0 bases, with 10 bases between. The CDR3 has 15 residues. The germline gives CDR1 SGHRS, CDR2 YFSETQ. In DNA, the CDR3 is TGCGCCAGCAGCTTCGACCCTATTAGCACAGATACGCAGTATTTT. The encoded protein is CASSFDPISTDTQYF.

This clonotype showed up just a few times. The DNA of the CDR3 is TGTGCCAGCAGCCAGACACCCGGACAGGGGCCCACAGATACGCAGTATTTT. Its translation: CASSQTPGQGPTDTQYF. The chain recombines TRBV14 with TRBJ2-3, with TRBD1 identical over 9 bases. V lost 3 bases to trimming and J lost 2 bases; unmatched junction nucleotides: 9. Germline loops: CDR1 SGHDN, CDR2 FVKESK. CDR3 length equals 17 residues.

V gene TRBV6-6 combines with J gene TRBJ1-5; 9 nucleotides line up with TRBD1. The CDR3 runs to 14 residues. In germline, CDR1 is MNHNY, CDR2 SVGAGI (reference sequence). After removal of 0 bases from V and 7 bases from J, the junction contained 1 base not matched to a gene. CDR3 sequence reads: CASSYSGQGQPQHF. As DNA, the CDR3 is TGTGCCAGCAGTTACTCGGGACAGGGACAGCCCCAGCATTTT.

This clonotype has ten or more counts. The chain employs TRBV5-1 and TRBJ2-5; TRBD1 is a possible D gene (6 bases). CDR3 size: 14 residues. V gave up 3 bases and J gave up 5 bases, with 14 bases separating them. CDR1 is SGHRS, CDR2 YFSETQ, per germline. The DNA of the CDR3 is TGCGCCAGCAGCTCGCCATCAGGGGACGAGACCCAGTACTTC. It specifies CASSSPSGDETQYF.

The CDR3: CASSVQAGAQETQYF. CDR3 DNA: TGTGCCAGCAGCGTTCAAGCGGGGGCCCAAGAGACCCAGTACTTC. This sequence joins TRBV9 and TRBJ2-5; 8 bases match TRBD2. The CDR3 sequence is 15 residues long. Germline values: CDR1 SGDLS, CDR2 YYNGEE. Germline trimming cut 2 bases from V and 1 base from J; bases unmatched to any gene: 4. Based on the CDR3 plus reference TRBV9 and TRBJ2-5, the full variable domain is DSGVTQTPKHLITATGQRVTLRCSPRSGDLSVYWYQQSLDQGLQFLIQYYNGEERAKGNILERFSAQQFPDLHSELNLSSLELGDSALYFCASSVQAGAQETQYFGPGTRLLVL.

DNA for the CDR3: TGTGCCAGCGGCCGCGGGGTAGTGAACACTGAAGCTTTCTTT. This translates into CASGRGVVNTEAFF. The chain recombines TRBV6-5 with TRBJ1-1; unclear D gene. CDR3 length equals 14 residues. The V gene lost 8 bases and the J gene lost 0 bases, with 13 bases spanning the gap. Germline V gene lookup returns CDR1 MNHEY and CDR2 SVGAGI.

This clonotype was detected only a few times. This chain links TRBV7-9 with TRBJ2-3; weak D call: TRBD2 (7 bases). Germline V gene lookup returns CDR1 SEHNR and CDR2 FQNEAQ (reference sequence). The V gene lost 0 bases and the J gene lost 0 bases, with 10 bases spanning the gap. This CDR3 is built from 16 residues. CDR3 region: CASSLAAGASTDTQYF. As DNA, the CDR3 is TGTGCCAGCAGCTTAGCGGCGGGGGCTAGCACAGATACGCAGTATTTT.